This TCR beta chain stems from a study of blood T cell repertoires in COVID-19. At the level of the study: COVID-19 samples collected from the United States, Italy and Spain covered acute and convalescent phases. T cells, B-cell-depleted T cells, or PBMCs supplied cDNA or gDNA.

Some clones are missing from TCRdb's copy, which holds only in-frame ones; the method was immunoSEQ multiplex PCR. This table holds 310,000 or so clones, 87% found once. Cohorts were based on clinical histories the participants reported. Resolution of symptoms, clearance, or two negative PCRs was present in recovered Cohort 3 donors. From germline, CDR1 is SGDLS and CDR2 YYNGEE. The germline V and J ends were trimmed by 0 bases and 5 bases, with 8 bases remaining between them. The CDR3 covers 13 residues. This sequence was found in a young woman who had recovered from COVID-19. Sequenced sample: PBMCs or T cells enriched from blood (not recorded which). The chain joins TRBV9 to TRBJ1-1; a weak D match, TRBD1 (6 bases). The CDR3: CASSVGGQTEAFF. The CDR3 nucleotides read TGTGCCAGCAGCGTAGGTGGACAGACTGAAGCTTTCTTT.